This T cell receptor (beta chain) was captured in a study of OX40 agonist ivuxolimab in advanced cancers. Assay used: immunoSEQ multiplex PCR; TCRdb lists only in-frame clones, some missing. The sample has 70,000 to 90,000 clones, approximately 86% seen once. V shed 1 base and J 8 bases; nucleotides not matched to a gene: 1. This CDR3 region has 13 residues. CDR1 SGHVS and CDR2 FQNEAQ come from the germline V gene. The chain recombines TRBV7-8 with TRBJ2-1; 8 bases are a match to TRBD2. Sequencing used CD4+ or CD8+ T cells sorted from blood, obtained in a trial of the OX40 agonist ivuxolimab. This sequence was found in an adult with an advanced solid tumor such as melanoma, head and neck, liver or kidney cancer. The CDR3 reads CASSLVAGYEQFF. In nucleotides, the CDR3 is TGTGCCAGCAGCTTAGTAGCGGGATATGAGCAGTTCTTC.